The 10 T cell receptor beta chains listed next were all sequenced from one sample in a study of vaccination effects on CD4 cells after COVID-19. No antigen is known for these receptors. Only in-frame clones appear in the TCRdb table, and some are missing; sequencing was by immunoSEQ multiplex PCR. Altogether 45,000 or so clones are present, about 70% being singletons, with the ten largest covering about 6.7%. Having been cultured for ten to eleven days, the cells underwent CD4+ T cell isolation. BNT162b2 vaccine or mRNA-1273 vaccine was given to participants in two doses. The sequenced sample was CD4+ T cells from PBMCs cultured without peptide, obtained after COVID-19 vaccination. These receptor sequences come from a human donor who received a COVID-19 vaccine.

The V and J genes are TRBV5-8 and TRBJ2-1, with D possibly being TRBD2 (6 bases). The CDR3 consists of 12 residues. V was shortened by 2 bases and J by 8 bases, with 8 bases between the two germline ends. The germline V gene has CDR1 SGHTS and CDR2 YDEGEE. The CDR3 sequence: CASSFQRDEQFF. The CDR3 DNA reads TGTGCCAGCAGCTTTCAGCGGGATGAGCAGTTCTTC.

This chain joins TRBV6-5 and TRBJ1-1; unclear D gene. The CDR3 is 14 residues long. CDR1 and CDR2 from the germline V gene are MNHEY and SVGAGI. V was clipped by 0 bases and J by 1 base, with 6 bases between them. Here the CDR3 reads CASSYSAQNTEAFF. DNA for the CDR3: TGTGCCAGCAGTTACTCGGCGCAGAACACTGAAGCTTTCTTT.

The chain employs TRBV2 and TRBJ2-7; D call uncertain. Germline lookup yields CDR1 SNHLY and CDR2 FYNNEI. The length of the CDR3 is 13 residues. V was cut by 2 bases and J by 4 bases, with 9 bases left in between. CDR3 sequence: CASSEPFEYEQYF. The CDR3 DNA is TGTGCCAGCAGTGAACCCTTTGAGTACGAGCAGTACTTC.

This clone turned up a few times. The chain has TRBV11-2 and TRBJ2-7; possible D gene TRBD2, 6 bases. Germline CDR1 reads SGHAT; CDR2 reads FQNNGV. The CDR3 totals 15 residues. V lost 1 base to trimming and J lost 3 bases, with 13 bases between them. In DNA form, the CDR3 reads TGTGCCAGCAGCTTAGTGGGCACCGGGGGCTACGAGCAGTACTTC. Protein: CASSLVGTGGYEQYF.

This clone was found a few times. V and J are TRBV11-3 and TRBJ2-5; TRBD2 agrees at 12 bases. J was trimmed by 5 bases and V by 5 bases; bases with no gene match: 6. This CDR3 is 15 amino acids long. The germline V gene encodes CDR1 SGHNT and CDR2 YENEEA. In DNA form, the CDR3 reads TGTGCCAGCAGCCCATCTAGCGGGGGGGGTGAGACCCAGTACTTC. Protein product: CASSPSSGGGETQYF.

This clone was picked up a small number of times. The chain recombines TRBV13 with TRBJ2-7; no clear D gene. The V gene's germline CDR1 is PRHDT and CDR2 FYEKMQ (reference sequence). V dropped 5 bases and J dropped 2 bases, with 7 bases sitting between them. This CDR3 spans 12 amino acids. This chain's CDR3 is CASSRRTYEQYF. In DNA, the CDR3 is TGTGCCAGCAGCCGACGAACCTACGAGCAGTACTTC.

J is TRBJ2-7 and V is TRBV13; 9 positions match TRBD1. This CDR3 spans 16 amino acids. The trim removed 5 bases at V and 4 bases at J, leaving 12 bases unmatched. The germline V gene encodes CDR1 PRHDT and CDR2 FYEKMQ (reference sequence). In DNA, the CDR3 is TGTGCCAGCAGCCCAATATCAGGACAGGGGTATTACGAGCAGTACTTC. Its protein is CASSPISGQGYYEQYF.

The gene calls are TRBV18 and TRBJ1-2, with 10 bases aligning to TRBD1. The CDR3 runs to 13 residues. Germline-derived CDR1 and CDR2 are KGHSH and LQKENI. V lost 3 bases to trimming and J lost 7 bases; unmatched junction nucleotides: 2. The CDR3 reads CASSPDRGLGYTF. The CDR3 DNA is TGTGCCAGCTCACCCGACAGGGGGCTTGGCTACACCTTC. The entire variable domain, with the rest obtained from reference TRBV18 and TRBJ1-2, is as follows: NAGVMQNPRHLVRRRGQEARLRCSPMKGHSHVYWYRQLPEEGLKFMVYLQKENIIDESGMPKERFSAEFPKEGPSILRIQQVVRGDSAAYFCASSPDRGLGYTFGSGTRLTVV.

This clone was seen once. The same CDR3 can be traced to other DNA sequences in this sample. The chain is built from TRBV29-1 and TRBJ1-1; unclear D gene. Looked up from germline, CDR1 is SQVTM and CDR2 is ANQGSEA. The V gene lost 4 bases and the J gene lost 3 bases, with 3 bases spanning the gap. The CDR3 contains 10 residues. CDR3 nucleotides: TGCAGCGTTGTGGACACTGAAGCTTTCTTT. As protein: CSVVDTEAFF.

The gene calls are TRBV5-1 and TRBJ2-3, with 10 bases aligning to TRBD1. The V gene's germline CDR1 is SGHRS and CDR2 YFSETQ. The length of the CDR3 is 16 residues. J lost 5 bases, V lost 0 bases, and 6 bases had no gene match. The CDR3 reads CASSLVGTGAQDTQYF. The CDR3 DNA is TGCGCCAGCAGCTTGGTCGGGACAGGGGCCCAAGATACGCAGTATTTT. Full variable domain (rest looked up from reference TRBV5-1 and TRBJ2-3): KAGVTQTPRYLIKTRGQQVTLSCSPISGHRSVSWYQQTPGQGLQFLFEYFSETQRNKGNFPGRFSGRQFSNSRSEMNVSTLELGDSALYLCASSLVGTGAQDTQYFGPGTRLTVL.